This T cell receptor (beta chain) was identified during a study of T-cell reconstitution after alpha-beta-depleted transplantation in children. The germline gives CDR1 SGDLS, CDR2 YYNGEE. The CDR3 length is 17 residues. Trimming at V came to 4 bases and at J to 2 bases, leaving 9 bases not matched to a gene. Study-wide results and limits: Several hundred expanded graft clones reportedly gave rise to the alpha-beta T cells present about two months after transplant. Among T cells one year after transplant, newly produced cells accounted for most counts and diversity. The high TCRbeta diversity at day 60 in some patients came from surviving recipient T cells and thymic progenitors.

The TCRbeta library was prepared with unique molecular identifiers. Via MiXCR, TCRdb re-called the PCR reads, giving one row per CDR3 protein. Of some 600,000 distinct CDR3 sequences in the sample, roughly 13% are singletons; the top ten hold approximately 2%. There are many counts of this clonotype. Antigen specificity is unknown. The sequence derives from a male patient between 5 and 17 years old who had a stem cell transplant for acute myeloid leukemia, so the T cells may come from the graft donor. Sequencing was performed on PBMCs, mostly from graft donor cells, taken 360 days after TCRalphabeta/CD19-depleted stem cell transplant. V is TRBV9 and J is TRBJ1-5; TRBD1 agrees at 10 bases. The CDR3 reads CASSSGTGVGGNQPQHF. CDR3 bases: TGTGCCAGCAGCTCCGGGACAGGGGTCGGGGGCAATCAGCCCCAGCATTTT. The full variable domain, completed using reference TRBV9 and TRBJ1-5, is DSGVTQTPKHLITATGQRVTLRCSPRSGDLSVYWYQQSLDQGLQFLIQYYNGEERAKGNILERFSAQQFPDLHSELNLSSLELGDSALYFCASSSGTGVGGNQPQHFGDGTRLSIL.